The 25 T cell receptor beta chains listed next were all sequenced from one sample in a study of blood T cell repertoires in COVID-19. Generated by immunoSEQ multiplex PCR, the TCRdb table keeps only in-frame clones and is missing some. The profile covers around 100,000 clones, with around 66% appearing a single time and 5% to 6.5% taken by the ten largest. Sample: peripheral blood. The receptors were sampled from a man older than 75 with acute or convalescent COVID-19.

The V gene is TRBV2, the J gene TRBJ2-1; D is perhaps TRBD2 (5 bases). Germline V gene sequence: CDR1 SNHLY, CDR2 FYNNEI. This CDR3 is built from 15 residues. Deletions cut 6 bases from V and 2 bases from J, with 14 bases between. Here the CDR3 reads CASSETIPTYNEQFF. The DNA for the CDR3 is TGTGCCAGCAGCGAGACTATACCAACCTACAATGAGCAGTTCTTC.

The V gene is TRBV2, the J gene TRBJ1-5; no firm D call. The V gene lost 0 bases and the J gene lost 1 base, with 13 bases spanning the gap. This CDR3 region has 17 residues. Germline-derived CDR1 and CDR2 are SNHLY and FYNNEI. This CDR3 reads CASSEALGGGSNQPQHF. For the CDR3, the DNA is TGTGCCAGCAGTGAAGCGCTAGGTGGAGGGAGCAATCAGCCCCAGCATTTT.

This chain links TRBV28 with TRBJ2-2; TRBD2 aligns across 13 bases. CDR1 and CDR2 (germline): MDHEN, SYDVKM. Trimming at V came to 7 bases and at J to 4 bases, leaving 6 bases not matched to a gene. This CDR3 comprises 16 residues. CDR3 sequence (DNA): TGTGCCAGCACCTCGACTAGCGGGAGGACCACCGGGGAGCTGTTTTTT. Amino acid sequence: CASTSTSGRTTGELFF.

The CDR3 here is CASSGADQNQPQHF. CDR3 coding DNA: TGTGCCAGCAGTGGGGCAGACCAAAATCAGCCCCAGCATTTT. The chain recombines TRBV2 with TRBJ1-5; D is unresolved. The ends were cut back, 4 bases at V and 4 bases at J, with 11 bases in the middle. The CDR3 extends over 14 amino acids. Germline V lookup: CDR1 SNHLY, CDR2 FYNNEI.

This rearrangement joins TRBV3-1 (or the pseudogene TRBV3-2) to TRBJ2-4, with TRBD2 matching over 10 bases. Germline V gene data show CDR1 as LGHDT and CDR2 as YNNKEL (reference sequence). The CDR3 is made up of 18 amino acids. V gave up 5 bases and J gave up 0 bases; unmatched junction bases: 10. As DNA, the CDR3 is TGTGCCAGCAGCGAACACCTAGCGGGAGCGGGAGCCAAAAACATTCAGTACTTC. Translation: CASSEHLAGAGAKNIQYF.

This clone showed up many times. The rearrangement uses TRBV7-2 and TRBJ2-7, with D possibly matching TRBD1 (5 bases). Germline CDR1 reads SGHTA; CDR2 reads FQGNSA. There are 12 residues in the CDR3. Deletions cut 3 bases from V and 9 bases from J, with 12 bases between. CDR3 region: CASSFRQGWQYF. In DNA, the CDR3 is TGTGCCAGCAGCTTTCGGCAGGGATGGCAGTACTTC.

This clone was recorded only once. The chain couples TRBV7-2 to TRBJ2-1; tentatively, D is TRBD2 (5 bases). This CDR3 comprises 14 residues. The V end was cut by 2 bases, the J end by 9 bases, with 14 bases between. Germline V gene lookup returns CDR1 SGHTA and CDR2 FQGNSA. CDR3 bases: TGTGCCAGCAGCTTAAACGGTCTGAGCGGTGAGCAGTTCTTC. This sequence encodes CASSLNGLSGEQFF.

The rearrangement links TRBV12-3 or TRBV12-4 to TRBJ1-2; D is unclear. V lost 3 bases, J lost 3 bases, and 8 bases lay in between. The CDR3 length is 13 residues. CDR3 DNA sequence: TGTGCCAGCAGTTTGGGAGCAGACTATGGCTACACCTTC. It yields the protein CASSLGADYGYTF.

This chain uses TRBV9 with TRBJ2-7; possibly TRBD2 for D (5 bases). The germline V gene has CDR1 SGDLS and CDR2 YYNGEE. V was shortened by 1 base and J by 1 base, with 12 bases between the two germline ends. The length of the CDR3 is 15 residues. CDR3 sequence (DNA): TGTGCCAGCAGCGTACCCTTGAGGGCATCCTACGAGCAGTACTTC. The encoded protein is CASSVPLRASYEQYF.

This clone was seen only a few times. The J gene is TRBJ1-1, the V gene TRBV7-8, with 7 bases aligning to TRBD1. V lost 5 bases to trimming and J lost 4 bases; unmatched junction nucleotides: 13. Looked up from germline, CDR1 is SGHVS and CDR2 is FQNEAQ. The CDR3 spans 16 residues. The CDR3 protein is CASSPHLTGTSTEAFF. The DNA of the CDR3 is TGTGCCAGCAGCCCGCACCTGACAGGGACGAGCACTGAAGCTTTCTTT.

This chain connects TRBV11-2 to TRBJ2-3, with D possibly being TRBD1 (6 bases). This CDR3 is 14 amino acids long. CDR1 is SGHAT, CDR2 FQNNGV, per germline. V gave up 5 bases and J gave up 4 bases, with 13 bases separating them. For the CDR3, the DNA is TGTGCCAGCAGCCCCCGACAGGTACCAGATACGCAGTATTTT. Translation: CASSPRQVPDTQYF.

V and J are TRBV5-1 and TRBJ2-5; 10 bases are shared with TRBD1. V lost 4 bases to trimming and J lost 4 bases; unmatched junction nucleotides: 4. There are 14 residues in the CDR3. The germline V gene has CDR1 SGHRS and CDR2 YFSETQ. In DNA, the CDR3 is TGCGCCAGCAGCGGGACAGGGGTCGGAGAGACCCAGTACTTC. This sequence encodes CASSGTGVGETQYF.

CDR3 in amino acids: CASGLGGGNEGEQFF. The DNA of the CDR3 is TGTGCTAGTGGTTTGGGGGGAGGCAACGAGGGTGAGCAGTTCTTC. The chain carries TRBV12-5 and TRBJ2-1, with a possible D match to TRBD2 (6 bases). The CDR3 spans 15 residues. Trimming removed 1 base at V and 9 bases at J, with 16 bases between. Germline V gives CDR1 LGHNT, CDR2 FRNRAP.

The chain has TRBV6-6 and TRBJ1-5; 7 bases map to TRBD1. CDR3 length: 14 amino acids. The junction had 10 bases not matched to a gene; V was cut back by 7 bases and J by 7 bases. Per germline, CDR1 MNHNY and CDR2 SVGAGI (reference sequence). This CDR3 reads CASTNTGVRQPQHF. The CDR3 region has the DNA TGTGCCAGCACCAACACAGGGGTCAGGCAGCCCCAGCATTTT.

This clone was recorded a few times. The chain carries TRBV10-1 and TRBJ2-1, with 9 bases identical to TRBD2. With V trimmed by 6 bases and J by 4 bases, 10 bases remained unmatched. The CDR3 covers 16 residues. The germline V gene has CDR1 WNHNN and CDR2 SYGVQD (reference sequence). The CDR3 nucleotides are TGCGCCAGCAGCCGACTAACTAGCGGGTCGTACAATGAGCAGTTCTTC. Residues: CASSRLTSGSYNEQFF.

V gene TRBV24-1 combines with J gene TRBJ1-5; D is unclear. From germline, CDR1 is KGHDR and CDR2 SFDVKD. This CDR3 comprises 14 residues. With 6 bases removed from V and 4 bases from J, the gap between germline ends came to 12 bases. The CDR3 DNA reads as TGTGCCACCAGTCTTCCGGGGAATAATCAGCCCCAGCATTTT. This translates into CATSLPGNNQPQHF.

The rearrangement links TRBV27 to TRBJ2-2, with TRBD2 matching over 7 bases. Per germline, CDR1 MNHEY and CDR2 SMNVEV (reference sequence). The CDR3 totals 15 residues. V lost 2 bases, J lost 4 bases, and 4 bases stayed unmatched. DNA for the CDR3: TGTGCCAGCAGTTTAGGCCTAGCGGCCACCGGGGAGCTGTTTTTT. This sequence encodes CASSLGLAATGELFF.

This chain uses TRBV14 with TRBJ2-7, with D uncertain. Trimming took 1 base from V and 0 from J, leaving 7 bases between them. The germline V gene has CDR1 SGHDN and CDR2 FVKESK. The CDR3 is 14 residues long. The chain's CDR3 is CASSQGLSSYEQYF. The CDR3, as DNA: TGTGCCAGCAGCCAAGGACTCTCCTCCTACGAGCAGTACTTC. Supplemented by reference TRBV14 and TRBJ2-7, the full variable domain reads EAGVTQFPSHSVIEKGQTVTLRCDPISGHDNLYWYRRVMGKEIKFLLHFVKESKQDESGMPNNRFLAERTGGTYSTLKVQPAELEDSGVYFCASSQGLSSYEQYFGPGTRLTVT.

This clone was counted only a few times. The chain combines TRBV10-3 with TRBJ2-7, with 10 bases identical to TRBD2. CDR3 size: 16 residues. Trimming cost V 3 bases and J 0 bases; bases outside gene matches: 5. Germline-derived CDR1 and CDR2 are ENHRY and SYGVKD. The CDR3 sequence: CAISDGLAGDSYEQYF. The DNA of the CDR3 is TGTGCCATCAGTGATGGGCTAGCGGGGGACTCCTACGAGCAGTACTTC.

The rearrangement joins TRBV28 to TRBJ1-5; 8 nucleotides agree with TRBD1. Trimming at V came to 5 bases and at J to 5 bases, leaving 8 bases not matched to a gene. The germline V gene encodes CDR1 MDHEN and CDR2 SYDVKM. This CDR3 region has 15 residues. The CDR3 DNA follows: TGTGCCAGCAGTCCACGGACAGGGTGGGATCAGCCCCAGCATTTT. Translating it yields CASSPRTGWDQPQHF.

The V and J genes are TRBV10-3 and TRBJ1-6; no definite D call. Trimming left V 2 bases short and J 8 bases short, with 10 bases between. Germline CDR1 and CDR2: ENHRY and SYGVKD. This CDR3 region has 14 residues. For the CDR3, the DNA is TGTGCCATCAGTGAGAGAGGGAGCGATTCACCCCTCCACTTT. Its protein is CAISERGSDSPLHF.

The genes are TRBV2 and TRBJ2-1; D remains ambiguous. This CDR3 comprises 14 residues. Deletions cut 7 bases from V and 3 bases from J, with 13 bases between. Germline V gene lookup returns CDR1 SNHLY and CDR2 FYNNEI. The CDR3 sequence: CASIPGQNYNEQFF. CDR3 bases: TGTGCCAGCATCCCTGGGCAAAACTACAATGAGCAGTTCTTC.

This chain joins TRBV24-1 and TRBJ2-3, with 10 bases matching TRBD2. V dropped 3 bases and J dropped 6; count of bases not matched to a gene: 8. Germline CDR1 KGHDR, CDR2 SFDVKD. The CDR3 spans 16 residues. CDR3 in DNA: TGTGCCACCAGTGATCTCACTAGCGGGAAAACGGATACGCAGTATTTT. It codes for CATSDLTSGKTDTQYF.

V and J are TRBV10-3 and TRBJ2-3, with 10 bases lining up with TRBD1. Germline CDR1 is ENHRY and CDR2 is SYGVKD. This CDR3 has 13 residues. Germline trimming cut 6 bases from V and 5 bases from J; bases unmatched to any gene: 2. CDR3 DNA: TGTGCCATCAGCCGGACAGGGGGAGATACGCAGTATTTT. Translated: CAISRTGGDTQYF.

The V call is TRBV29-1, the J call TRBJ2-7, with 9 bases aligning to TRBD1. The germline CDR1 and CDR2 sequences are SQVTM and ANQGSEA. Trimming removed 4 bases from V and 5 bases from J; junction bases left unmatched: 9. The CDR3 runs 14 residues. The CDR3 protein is CSVGFGTGSHEQYF. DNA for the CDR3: TGCAGCGTTGGGTTCGGGACAGGGTCCCACGAGCAGTACTTC.